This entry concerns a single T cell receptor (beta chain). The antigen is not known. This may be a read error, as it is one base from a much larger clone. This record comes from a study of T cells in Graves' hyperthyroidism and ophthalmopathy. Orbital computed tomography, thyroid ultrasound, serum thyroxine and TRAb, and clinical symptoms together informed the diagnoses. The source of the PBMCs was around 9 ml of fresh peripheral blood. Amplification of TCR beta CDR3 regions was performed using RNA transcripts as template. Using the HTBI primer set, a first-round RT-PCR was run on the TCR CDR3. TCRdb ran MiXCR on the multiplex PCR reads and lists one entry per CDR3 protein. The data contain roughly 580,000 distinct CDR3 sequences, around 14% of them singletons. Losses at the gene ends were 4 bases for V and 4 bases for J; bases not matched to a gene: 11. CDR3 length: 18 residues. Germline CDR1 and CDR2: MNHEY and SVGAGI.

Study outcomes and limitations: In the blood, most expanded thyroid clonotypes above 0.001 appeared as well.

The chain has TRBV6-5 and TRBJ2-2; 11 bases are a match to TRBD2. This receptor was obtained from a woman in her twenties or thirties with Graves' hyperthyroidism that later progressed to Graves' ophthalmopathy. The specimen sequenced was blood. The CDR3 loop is CASSLRLAGPVGTGELFF. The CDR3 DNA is TGTGCCAGCAGTTTACGACTAGCGGGACCTGTTGGCACCGGGGAGCTGTTTTTT.